This TCR beta chain was retrieved from a study of blood T cell repertoires in COVID-19. Per the study methods: Quantification of nucleated cells was approximated via reference gene primer amplification. Clones were read by immunoSEQ multiplex PCR, and TCRdb kept only the in-frame ones, dropping some. V and J calls and clone size are those listed in that table; D and trimming were worked out from the DNA. The sample has hundreds of thousands of clones, around nine tenths seen once. This clonotype originated in a man in his fifties or sixties who had recovered from COVID-19. Sequenced material: peripheral blood.

CDR3 nucleotide sequence: TGCAGTGCTAGTGGTTTCCGGGAGTTCACAGATACGCAGTATTTT. It encodes CSASGFREFTDTQYF. The V call is TRBV20-1, the J call TRBJ2-3; tentative D call: TRBD2 (6 bases). CDR3 length: 15 residues. Germline values: CDR1 DFQATT, CDR2 SNEGSKA (reference sequence). Deletions cut 3 bases from V and 2 bases from J, with 15 bases between.